This entry lists 5 T cell receptor beta chains sequenced from one sample in a study of blood T cells in healthy people across ages. Sample-barcoded 5' priming and a J-beta primer mix drove a second PCR of roughly 6 to 12 cycles. TCRdb independently ran MiXCR on the 5' RACE reads; one entry per CDR3 protein. The sample lists roughly 680,000 distinct CDR3 sequences, more than 20% occurring once. The specimen was blood. These receptors were obtained from a man aged 65 to 85 in good health.

The gene calls are TRBV20-1 and TRBJ2-7; D remains unclear. The V end lost 5 bases, the J end lost 0 bases, and 14 bases lay between the germline ends. CDR1 is DFQATT and CDR2 is SNEGSKA in the germline V gene (reference sequence). The CDR3 spans 14 residues. The CDR3 bases are TGCAGTGCTTCAGGCGGCGACGTCTCCTACGAGCAGTACTTC. Protein sequence: CSASGGDVSYEQYF.

The genes are TRBV5-1 and TRBJ1-2; D not resolved. CDR3 size: 13 residues. Germline CDR1 reads SGHRS; CDR2 reads YFSETQ. V dropped 2 bases and J dropped 8 bases, with 13 bases sitting between them. CDR3 sequence: CASSFIESIGYTF. As DNA, the CDR3 is TGCGCCAGCAGCTTTATAGAGTCCATCGGCTACACCTTC.

This clonotype appeared a few times. This sequence joins TRBV5-1 and TRBJ2-3; a possible D gene is TRBD2 (5 bases). Trimming stripped 4 bases from V and 3 bases from J, with 12 bases between. The germline V gene encodes CDR1 SGHRS and CDR2 YFSETQ. CDR3 length: 14 residues. The DNA for the CDR3 is TGCGCCAGCAGCCCGGGATGGGGTACAGATACGCAGTATTTT. Translation gives CASSPGWGTDTQYF.

The chain combines TRBV4-3 with TRBJ2-7; D unresolved. The germline V gene has CDR1 LGHNA and CDR2 YSLEER. This CDR3 comprises 14 residues. V was pared by 0 bases and J by 5 bases, with 11 bases between. The CDR3 spells CASSQDKLRNEQYF. For the CDR3, the DNA is TGCGCCAGCAGCCAAGATAAGCTTAGAAACGAGCAGTACTTC.

In the case of this clonotype: One end of the junction varies from germline; a read error may be responsible. The genes are TRBV7-3 and TRBJ2-3, with TRBD1 identical over 8 bases. The CDR3 extends over 13 amino acids. Germline CDR1 SGHTA, CDR2 FQGTGA. Here the CDR3 DNA reads TGTGCCAGCAGCCCCATCGGGACAGGTACGCAGTATTTT. Translated, it gives CASSPIGTGTQYF.